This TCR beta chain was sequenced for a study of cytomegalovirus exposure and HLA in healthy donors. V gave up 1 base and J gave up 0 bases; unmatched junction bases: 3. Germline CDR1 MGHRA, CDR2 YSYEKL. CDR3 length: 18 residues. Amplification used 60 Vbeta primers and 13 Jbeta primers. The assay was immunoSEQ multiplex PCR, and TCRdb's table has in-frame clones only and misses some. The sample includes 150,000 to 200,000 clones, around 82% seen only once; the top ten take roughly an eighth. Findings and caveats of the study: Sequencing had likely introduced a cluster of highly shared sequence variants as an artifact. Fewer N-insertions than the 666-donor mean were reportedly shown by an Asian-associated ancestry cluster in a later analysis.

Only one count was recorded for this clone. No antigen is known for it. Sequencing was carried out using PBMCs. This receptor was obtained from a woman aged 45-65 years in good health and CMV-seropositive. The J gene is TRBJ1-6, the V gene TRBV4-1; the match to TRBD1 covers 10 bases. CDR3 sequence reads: CASSQGDRGLSYNSPLHF. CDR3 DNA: TGCGCCAGCAGCCAAGGAGACAGGGGGCTCTCCTATAATTCACCCCTCCACTTT.